One T cell receptor beta chain is described in this entry. What it binds is unknown. Sampling of each donor yielded at least one pre-ART PBMC sample and at least two post-ART PBMC samples. J gave up 5 bases and V 3 bases, and 6 bases lay outside the gene matches. Germline V gives CDR1 MNHEY, CDR2 SMNVEV (reference sequence). This CDR3 spans 15 amino acids. The sample originates from a study of long-term antiretroviral therapy in people with HIV. The study, taken as a whole, reports: Clones that had undergone expansion before ART dominated the repertoire at all time points. Relative to transplant donor controls, diversity remained lower despite increasing after ART.

The authors ran the immunoSEQ assay, v3.0, at survey level. Sequencing used immunoSEQ multiplex PCR; TCRdb keeps in-frame clones, though not all of them. The profile shows more than 25,000 clones, more than 85% of them singletons. The receptor comes from a middle-aged man with HIV. The genes are TRBV27 and TRBJ2-5, with 10 bases that match TRBD1. The material was unsorted PBMCs, obtained 2 years after starting antiretroviral therapy. The CDR3 DNA is TGTGCCAGCAGTTTCTACCCGGACAGGGGGGAGACCCAGTACTTC. It encodes CASSFYPDRGETQYF.